A selection of T cell receptor beta chains follows, all from one sample in a study of T cells after yellow fever vaccination. TCRdb independently ran MiXCR on the 5' RACE reads; one entry per CDR3 protein. The data contain some 250,000 distinct CDR3 sequences, over 3% of them singletons. The sequencing here drew on PBMCs, taken 15 days after the yellow fever booster vaccination. The receptor set was obtained from a man aged 18 to 29 who received the YFV17D yellow fever vaccine. The CDR3 runs from the conserved cysteine through the conserved F or W. Fields, in order: clone size, V gene, J gene, D gene, CDR3 DNA, CDR3 protein. The D gene is left open where the match is weak. Clone size reads once, few, many, or a class if the clone is expanded.

many	TRBV24-1	TRBJ2-1	.	TGTGCCACCAGTGATCTTGGCAGGGGCCACAATGAGCAGTTCTTC	CATSDLGRGHNEQFF
many	TRBV9	TRBJ2-1	TRBD1	TGTGCCAGCAGCGAGGGGACAGGGAATGAGCAGTTCTTC	CASSEGTGNEQFF
many	TRBV7-9	TRBJ1-1	.	TGTGCCAGCAGCTTAGTAAGGGGCAGGGGGAACACTGAAGCTTTCTTT	CASSLVRGRGNTEAFF
few	TRBV27	TRBJ1-4	.	TGTGCCAGCAGCCAACTGGGGGTGACTAATGAAAAACTGTTTTTT	CASSQLGVTNEKLFF
many	TRBV2	TRBJ1-2	TRBD1	TGTGCCAGCAGGGAACCGGGACAGGGAAAAGGCTACACCTTC	CASREPGQGKGYTF
many	TRBV11-2	TRBJ2-1	.	TGTGCCAGCAGCCAGGACTGGGCCTCCTACAATGAGCAGTTCTTC	CASSQDWASYNEQFF
many	TRBV12-3/TRBV12-4	TRBJ1-2	.	TGTGCCAGCAGTATGGGGGCCGGCTACACCTTC	CASSMGAGYTF
many	TRBV4-1	TRBJ1-6	TRBD1	TGCGCCAGCAGCCCTCCGGGACAGGAGCGGTCGGATTCACCCCTCCACTTT	CASSPPGQERSDSPLHF
many	TRBV29-1	TRBJ1-4	.	TGCAGCGGCTCCAGAGGGACTAATGAAAAACTGTTTTTT	CSGSRGTNEKLFF
many	TRBV24-1	TRBJ2-3	TRBD2	TGTGCCACCAGTGACCCCGGGGGGGTAGGAGATACGCAGTATTTT	CATSDPGGVGDTQYF